This T cell receptor (beta chain) was retrieved from a study of T cells in tuberculosis. The method was immunoSEQ multiplex PCR; TCRdb's version includes in-frame clones alone and lacks a portion of them. The sample has about 36,000 clones; over 90% are singletons. Of note for this clone: What it recognizes is unknown.

The germline V gene has CDR1 SGHTA and CDR2 FQGTGA. This CDR3 is 15 amino acids long. The V end lost 5 bases, the J end lost 1 base, and 12 bases lay between the germline ends. Findings of the study overall: Active tuberculosis alpha repertoires lay closer to GMM-specific TCRs than controls'.

The rearrangement uses TRBV7-3 and TRBJ2-1, with D maybe TRBD2 (5 bases). This receptor was obtained from a donor aged 10-35 years with latent tuberculosis or without tuberculosis infection. The sample was PBMCs. The CDR3 sequence is CASSPPGGSYNEQFF. CDR3 DNA sequence: TGTGCCAGCAGCCCCCCGGGCGGGTCCTACAATGAGCAGTTCTTC.